Each of the 11 T cell receptor beta chains below was sequenced from the same sample in a study of blood T cell repertoires in COVID-19. Only in-frame clones appear in the TCRdb table, and some are missing; sequencing was by immunoSEQ multiplex PCR. Of about 170,000 clones listed, 80% to 85% are singletons. Material: peripheral blood. The receptors shown here come from a man aged 70 or older with active or convalescent COVID-19.

V is TRBV7-2 and J is TRBJ1-6; no firm D call. From germline, CDR1 is SGHTA and CDR2 FQGNSA. V shed 1 base and J shed 10 bases, with 5 bases lying between them. The CDR3 sequence is 12 residues long. The CDR3 spells CASSLVQSPLHF. In DNA, the CDR3 is TGTGCCAGCAGCTTAGTACAGTCACCCCTCCACTTT.

The chain has TRBV24-1 and TRBJ1-5; D call uncertain. Between the trimmed V and J ends, which lost 6 bases and 3 bases, there was a span of 5 bases. The CDR3 contains 12 residues. Germline V lookup: CDR1 KGHDR, CDR2 SFDVKD. CDR3 in amino acids: CATSTPNQPQHF. The CDR3 nucleotides read TGTGCCACCAGTACACCCAATCAGCCCCAGCATTTT.

The J gene is TRBJ1-2, the V gene TRBV9; D gene uncertain. The germline CDR1 and CDR2 sequences are SGDLS and YYNGEE. Trimming left V 4 bases short and J 3 bases short, with 16 bases between. The CDR3 is 15 amino acids. CDR3 sequence: CASSFQDGGDYGYTF. CDR3 DNA: TGTGCCAGCAGCTTTCAGGACGGCGGGGACTATGGCTACACCTTC.

For the CDR3, the DNA is TGCGCCAGCAGCTTCTCTGACACCTCCTACGAGCAGTACTTC. It translates to CASSFSDTSYEQYF. The gene calls are TRBV5-1 and TRBJ2-7; no reliable D call. CDR3 length equals 14 residues. CDR1 and CDR2 from the germline V gene are SGHRS and YFSETQ. V gave up 2 bases and J gave up 0 bases, with 9 bases separating them.

The V gene is TRBV10-3, the J gene TRBJ2-7; a weak D match, TRBD2 (5 bases). The CDR3 is 17 amino acids. With 0 bases removed from V and 4 bases from J, the gap between germline ends came to 19 bases. The V gene's germline CDR1 is ENHRY and CDR2 SYGVKD. The CDR3 sequence is CAISESEREPVPYEQYF. For the CDR3, the DNA is TGTGCCATCAGTGAGTCGGAGAGGGAGCCCGTACCATACGAGCAGTACTTC.

The chain recombines TRBV18 with TRBJ1-1; unclear D gene. Germline V lookup: CDR1 KGHSH, CDR2 LQKENI. The V and J ends lost 3 bases and 1 base respectively, with 12 bases between them. This CDR3 is built from 15 residues. The CDR3 DNA reads TGTGCCAGCTCACCTTCGGGGAGCCCGAACACTGAAGCTTTCTTT. It translates to CASSPSGSPNTEAFF.

The rearrangement links TRBV7-9 to TRBJ2-5; 8 positions agree with TRBD2. Germline CDR1 is SEHNR and CDR2 is FQNEAQ (reference sequence). With V trimmed by 1 base and J by 5 bases, 9 bases remained unmatched. This CDR3 is built from 16 residues. CDR3 residues: CASSLGSGSFVETQYF. CDR3 DNA sequence: TGTGCCAGCAGCTTAGGCAGCGGGAGCTTTGTGGAGACCCAGTACTTC.

V usage is TRBV19 and J usage is TRBJ1-2; 8 bases match TRBD1. CDR3 length equals 16 residues. CDR1 is LNHDA, CDR2 SQIVND, per germline (reference sequence). Trimming took 6 bases from V and 0 from J; bases not matched to a gene: 9. CDR3 in amino acids: CASRNQGARANYGYTF. CDR3 coding DNA: TGTGCCAGTAGGAATCAGGGGGCGAGAGCTAACTATGGCTACACCTTC.

The chain combines TRBV6-2 or TRBV6-3 with TRBJ1-5; perhaps TRBD1 as D (6 bases). CDR1 is MNHEY, CDR2 SVGEGT, per germline. V dropped 7 bases and J dropped 2 bases, with 9 bases sitting between them. The CDR3 runs 13 residues. CDR3 nucleotides: TGTGCCAGCACCCCAGGGGGCAATCAGCCCCAGCATTTT. It yields the protein CASTPGGNQPQHF.

This chain connects TRBV2 to TRBJ2-1; TRBD1 aligns across 9 bases. CDR1 and CDR2 (germline): SNHLY, FYNNEI. V lost 5 bases to trimming and J lost 3 bases; unmatched junction nucleotides: 5. CDR3 length equals 15 residues. CDR3 coding DNA: TGTGCCAGCAGTCTCGACAGGGGGGACTACAATGAGCAGTTCTTC. Translated, it gives CASSLDRGDYNEQFF.

This rearrangement joins TRBV14 to TRBJ1-1, with TRBD1 identical over 7 bases. After removal of 0 bases from V and 2 bases from J, the junction contained 6 bases not matched to a gene. Germline CDR1 reads SGHDN; CDR2 reads FVKESK. This CDR3 has 16 amino acids. Written as DNA, the CDR3 is TGTGCCAGCAGCCAAGATTGGGGGACAGTAAACACTGAAGCTTTCTTT. Amino acids: CASSQDWGTVNTEAFF.